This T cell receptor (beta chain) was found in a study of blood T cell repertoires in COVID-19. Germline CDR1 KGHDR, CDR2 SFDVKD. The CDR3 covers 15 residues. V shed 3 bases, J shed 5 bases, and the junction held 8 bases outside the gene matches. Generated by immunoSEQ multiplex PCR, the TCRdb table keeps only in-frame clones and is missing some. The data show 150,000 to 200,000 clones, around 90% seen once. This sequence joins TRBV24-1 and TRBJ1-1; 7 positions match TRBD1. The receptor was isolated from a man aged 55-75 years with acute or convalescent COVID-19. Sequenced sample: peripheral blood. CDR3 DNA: TGTGCCACCAGTGATGTCAAGGGGGCTCGAACTGAAGCTTTCTTT. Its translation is CATSDVKGARTEAFF.